Below are 18 T cell receptor beta chains sequenced from a single sample in a study of patients and donors after allogeneic stem cell transplantation. TCRdb reanalysed the RT-PCR reads using MiXCR and keeps one entry per CDR3 protein. The repertoire holds approximately 160,000 distinct CDR3 sequences, with 24% as singletons. Source material: blood, either unsorted or a sorted T cell fraction (not recorded which). These TCRs come from a human donor who was either an allogeneic HSCT recipient or a stem cell or donor lymphocyte infusion donor (not recorded which). It is not recorded whose cells these are; they may come from a transplant donor.

The chain recombines TRBV5-1 with TRBJ2-7, with D hard to call. The CDR3 totals 13 residues. Per the germline V gene, CDR1 is SGHRS and CDR2 is YFSETQ. Trimming pared 4 bases from V and 3 bases from J, leaving 11 bases between. DNA of the CDR3: TGCGCCAGCAGCCCGTACGCCAACTACGAGCAGTACTTC. Translated, it gives CASSPYANYEQYF. Full variable domain (outside the CDR3, taken from reference TRBV5-1 and TRBJ2-7): KAGVTQTPRYLIKTRGQQVTLSCSPISGHRSVSWYQQTPGQGLQFLFEYFSETQRNKGNFPGRFSGRQFSNSRSEMNVSTLELGDSALYLCASSPYANYEQYFGPGTRLTVT.

V usage is TRBV30 and J usage is TRBJ1-2; no clear D. V lost 1 base to trimming and J lost 4 bases, with 13 bases between them. The length of the CDR3 is 14 residues. CDR1 is GTSNPN, CDR2 SVGIG, per germline (reference sequence). This CDR3 is CAWSDRHLIYGYTF. The CDR3 nucleotides read TGTGCCTGGAGTGACCGACATCTAATCTATGGCTACACCTTC.

The V call is TRBV5-1, the J call TRBJ2-7; the D is unclear. This CDR3 has 13 amino acids. V was pared by 10 bases and J by 0 bases, with 14 bases between. The germline gives CDR1 SGHRS, CDR2 YFSETQ. The CDR3 is CAPKGPSSYEQYF. CDR3 sequence (DNA): TGCGCCCCCAAGGGCCCGAGCTCCTACGAGCAGTACTTC.

In this sample, this clonotype turned up a few times. The chain employs TRBV5-6 and TRBJ2-7; D is unclear. CDR3 length: 12 residues. V dropped 3 bases and J dropped 7 bases, with 11 bases sitting between them. CDR1 and CDR2 from the germline V gene are SGHDT and YYEEEE. The CDR3 nucleotides read TGTGCCAGCAGCTCCCCCACGAGAGAGCAGTACTTC. Protein product: CASSSPTREQYF. The entire variable domain, with the rest obtained from reference TRBV5-6 and TRBJ2-7, is as follows: DAGVTQSPTHLIKTRGQQVTLRCSPKSGHDTVSWYQQALGQGPQFIFQYYEEEERQRGNFPDRFSGHQFPNYSSELNVNALLLGDSALYLCASSSPTREQYFGPGTRLTVT.

The chain employs TRBV3-1 and TRBJ1-1, with TRBD1 as a possible D gene (6 bases). Germline CDR1 and CDR2: LGHDT and YNNKEL (reference sequence). This CDR3 is 17 amino acids long. V was pared by 4 bases and J by 0 bases, with 18 bases between. CDR3 sequence: CASSPARLDSLNTEAFF. CDR3 bases: TGTGCCAGCAGCCCAGCCCGACTGGACAGTTTGAACACTGAAGCTTTCTTT.

V is TRBV7-9 and J is TRBJ2-2; D is perhaps TRBD1 (6 bases). The germline V gene has CDR1 SEHNR and CDR2 FQNEAQ (reference sequence). The CDR3 consists of 16 residues. V dropped 7 bases and J dropped 6 bases, with 21 bases sitting between them. The CDR3 protein is CASKEGGHSIPGELFF. Here the CDR3 DNA reads TGTGCCAGCAAAGAAGGGGGACACTCGATCCCCGGGGAGCTGTTTTTT. The full variable domain, in which reference TRBV7-9 and TRBJ2-2 provide the parts outside the CDR3, is DTGVSQNPRHKITKRGQNVTFRCDPISEHNRLYWYRQTLGQGPEFLTYFQNEAQLEKSRLLSDRFSAERPKGSFSTLEIQRTEQGDSAMYLCASKEGGHSIPGELFFGEGSRLTVL.

V and J are TRBV11-2 and TRBJ1-2; D possibly corresponds to TRBD1 (5 bases). The CDR3 has 14 residues. CDR1 and CDR2 (germline): SGHAT, FQNNGV. V was shortened by 1 base and J by 3 bases, with 9 bases between the two germline ends. The CDR3 sequence is CASSLAVGDYGYTF. The CDR3 DNA reads as TGTGCCAGCAGCTTAGCGGTAGGGGACTATGGCTACACCTTC.

The chain couples TRBV20-1 to TRBJ1-1; D call uncertain. This CDR3 spans 14 amino acids. Germline assignment: CDR1 DFQATT and CDR2 SNEGSKA (reference sequence). With 4 bases removed from V and 4 bases from J, the gap between germline ends came to 16 bases. In DNA form, the CDR3 reads TGCAGTGCTAAAATAGAAGTAAGAGCCACTGAAGCTTTCTTT. Translated, it gives CSAKIEVRATEAFF.

The CDR3: CAISTGTGLMGNQPQHF. CDR3 nucleotide sequence: TGTGCCATCTCCACCGGGACAGGGTTGATGGGCAATCAGCCCCAGCATTTT. This sequence joins TRBV10-3 and TRBJ1-5, with 9 bases lining up with TRBD1. This CDR3 contains 17 residues. Trimming at V came to 8 bases and at J to 2 bases, leaving 13 bases not matched to a gene. Per germline, CDR1 ENHRY and CDR2 SYGVKD.

V usage is TRBV5-1 and J usage is TRBJ2-1, with D perhaps being TRBD1 or TRBD2 (5 bases each). This CDR3 comprises 15 residues. CDR1 and CDR2 (germline): SGHRS, YFSETQ. V gave up 4 bases and J gave up 7 bases, with 18 bases separating them. CDR3 loop: CASSHEGPAWNEQFF. CDR3 DNA: TGCGCCAGCAGCCACGAGGGACCAGCGTGGAATGAGCAGTTCTTC.

This clonotype was counted once. The chain employs TRBV4-3 and TRBJ2-1; D remains ambiguous. The CDR3 loop spans 17 amino acids. Between the trimmed V and J ends, which lost 1 base and 8 bases, there was a span of 21 bases. Germline CDR1 and CDR2: LGHNA and YSLEER. The CDR3 region is CASSQAGAFKGVDEQFF. The DNA of the CDR3 is TGCGCCAGCAGCCAAGCGGGTGCGTTTAAGGGTGTCGATGAGCAGTTCTTC.

The sample holds many counts of this clonotype. V is TRBV29-1 and J is TRBJ1-2; tentatively, D is TRBD1 (5 bases). The CDR3 spans 12 residues. V lost 5 bases and J lost 7, with 14 bases in between. The V gene's germline CDR1 is SQVTM and CDR2 ANQGSEA. The CDR3, as DNA: TGCAGCGTTCAGTGGGGGGTCGGTGGCTACACCTTC. Translating it yields CSVQWGVGGYTF.

This clonotype was picked up a small number of times. The chain uses TRBV7-9 and TRBJ2-5, with 8 bases matching TRBD1. CDR1 and CDR2 (germline): SEHNR, FQNEAQ (reference sequence). The CDR3 sequence is 14 residues long. After removal of 4 bases from V and 5 bases from J, the junction contained 6 bases not matched to a gene. CDR3 DNA sequence: TGTGCCAGCAGCTCCAGGGGGCCGGGGGAGACCCAGTACTTC. This sequence encodes CASSSRGPGETQYF.

This clonotype was observed a few times. The chain combines TRBV5-1 with TRBJ2-7; 11 bases fit TRBD2. V shed 4 bases and J 6 bases; nucleotides not matched to a gene: 9. Germline V gene lookup returns CDR1 SGHRS and CDR2 YFSETQ. The CDR3 has 15 residues. CDR3 coding DNA: TGCGCCAGCAGCCCCTCCGGACTAGCGGGCTTCGAGCAGTACTTC. This encodes CASSPSGLAGFEQYF.

In its sample, this clonotype was seen a few times. The chain has TRBV5-5 and TRBJ2-1; 7 nucleotides align to TRBD2. The CDR3 covers 16 residues. The V gene's germline CDR1 is SGHKS and CDR2 YYEKEE (reference sequence). Trimming at V came to 0 bases and at J to 6 bases, leaving 9 bases not matched to a gene. This CDR3 is CASSLDGTIRANEQFF. The CDR3 nucleotides read TGTGCCAGCAGCTTGGATGGGACTATCAGGGCCAATGAGCAGTTCTTC.

In its sample, this clonotype was seen a few times. V and J are TRBV19 and TRBJ1-5; D perhaps matches TRBD1 (5 bases). Germline CDR1 reads LNHDA; CDR2 reads SQIVND (reference sequence). Trimming removed 8 bases at V and 4 bases at J, with 9 bases between. This CDR3 is 12 amino acids long. CDR3: CASRAGNQPQHF. In DNA form, the CDR3 reads TGTGCCAGTCGGGCAGGGAATCAGCCCCAGCATTTT.

The CDR3 DNA sequence: TGTGCCAGCAGTTTTAGCGGGATGTATAGCAATCAGCCCCAGCATTTT. This codes for CASSFSGMYSNQPQHF. The chain uses TRBV12-3 or TRBV12-4 and TRBJ1-5, with D unresolved. This CDR3 spans 16 amino acids. V was trimmed by 3 bases and J by 0 bases, leaving 12 bases between them.

This clonotype was detected many times. The chain couples TRBV5-1 to TRBJ1-1; unclear D gene. Trimming took off 0 bases at V and 1 base at J, with 7 bases between the two ends. From germline, CDR1 is SGHRS and CDR2 YFSETQ. The CDR3 has 14 residues. Here the CDR3 reads CASSLVAANTEAFF. The CDR3 bases are TGCGCCAGCAGCTTGGTTGCGGCGAACACTGAAGCTTTCTTT.